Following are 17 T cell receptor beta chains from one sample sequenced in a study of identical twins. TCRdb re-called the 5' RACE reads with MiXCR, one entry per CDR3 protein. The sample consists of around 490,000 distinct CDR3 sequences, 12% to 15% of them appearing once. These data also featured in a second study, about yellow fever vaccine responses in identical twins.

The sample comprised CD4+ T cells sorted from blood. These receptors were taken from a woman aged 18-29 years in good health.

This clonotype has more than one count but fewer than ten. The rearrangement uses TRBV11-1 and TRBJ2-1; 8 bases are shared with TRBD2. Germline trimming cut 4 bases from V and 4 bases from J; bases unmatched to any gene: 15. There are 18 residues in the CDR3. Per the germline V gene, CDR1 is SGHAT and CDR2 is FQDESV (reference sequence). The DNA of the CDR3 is TGTGCCAGCAGCTGGACCGCCGGGACTAGAAACCGTTACAATGAGCAGTTCTTC. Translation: CASSWTAGTRNRYNEQFF.

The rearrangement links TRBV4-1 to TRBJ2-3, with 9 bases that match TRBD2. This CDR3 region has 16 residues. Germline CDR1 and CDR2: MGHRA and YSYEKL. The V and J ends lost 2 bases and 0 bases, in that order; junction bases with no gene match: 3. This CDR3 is CASSQLAGTSTDTQYF. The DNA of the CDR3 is TGCGCCAGCAGCCAACTAGCGGGGACTAGCACAGATACGCAGTATTTT.

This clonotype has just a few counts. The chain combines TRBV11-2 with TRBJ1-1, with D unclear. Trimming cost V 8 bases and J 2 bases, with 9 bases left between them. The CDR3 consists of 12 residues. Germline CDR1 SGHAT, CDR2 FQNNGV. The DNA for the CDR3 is TGTGCCAGCTTAACGGGAAACACTGAAGCTTTCTTT. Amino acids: CASLTGNTEAFF.

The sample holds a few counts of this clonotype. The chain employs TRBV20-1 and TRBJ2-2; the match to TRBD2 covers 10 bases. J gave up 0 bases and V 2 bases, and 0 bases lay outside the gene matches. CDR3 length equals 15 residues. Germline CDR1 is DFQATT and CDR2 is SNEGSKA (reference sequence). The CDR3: CSARLAGANTGELFF. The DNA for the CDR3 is TGCAGTGCTAGACTAGCGGGGGCGAACACCGGGGAGCTGTTTTTT.

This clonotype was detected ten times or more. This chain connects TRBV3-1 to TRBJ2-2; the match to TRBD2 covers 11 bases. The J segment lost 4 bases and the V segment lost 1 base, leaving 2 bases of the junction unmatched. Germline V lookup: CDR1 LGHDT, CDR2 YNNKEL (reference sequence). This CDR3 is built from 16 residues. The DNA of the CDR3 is TGTGCCAGCAGCCAAGGGACTAGCGGGTCCACCGGGGAGCTGTTTTTT. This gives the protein CASSQGTSGSTGELFF.

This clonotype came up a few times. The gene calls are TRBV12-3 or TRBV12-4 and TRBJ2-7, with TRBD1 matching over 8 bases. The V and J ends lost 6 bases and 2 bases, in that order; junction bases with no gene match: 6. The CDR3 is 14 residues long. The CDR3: CASSRSQGAYEQYV. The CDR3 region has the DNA TGTGCCAGCAGCCGCTCACAGGGGGCCTACGAGCAGTACGTC.

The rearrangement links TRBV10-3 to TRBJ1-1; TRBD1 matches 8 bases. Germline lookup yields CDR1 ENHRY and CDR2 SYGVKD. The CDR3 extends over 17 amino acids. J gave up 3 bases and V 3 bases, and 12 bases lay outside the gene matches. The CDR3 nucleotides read TGTGCCATCAGTGACCGGACAGGGAACTACCTTTACACTGAAGCTTTCTTT. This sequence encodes CAISDRTGNYLYTEAFF.

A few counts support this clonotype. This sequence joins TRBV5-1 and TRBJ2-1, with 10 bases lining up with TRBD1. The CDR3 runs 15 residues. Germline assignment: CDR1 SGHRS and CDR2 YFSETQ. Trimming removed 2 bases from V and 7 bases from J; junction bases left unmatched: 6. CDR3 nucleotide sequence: TGCGCCAGCAGCTTACCGGGACAGGGGAATAATGAGCAGTTCTTC. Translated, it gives CASSLPGQGNNEQFF.

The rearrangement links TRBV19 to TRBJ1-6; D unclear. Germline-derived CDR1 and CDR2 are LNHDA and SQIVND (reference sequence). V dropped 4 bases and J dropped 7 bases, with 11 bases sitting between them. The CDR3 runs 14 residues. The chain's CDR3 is CASSKAAGNSPLHF. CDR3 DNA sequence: TGTGCCAGTAGTAAGGCAGCCGGGAATTCACCCCTCCACTTT.

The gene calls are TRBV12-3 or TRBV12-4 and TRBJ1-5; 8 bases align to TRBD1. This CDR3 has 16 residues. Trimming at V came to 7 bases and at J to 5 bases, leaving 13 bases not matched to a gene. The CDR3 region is CASTNQDRVGHQPQHF. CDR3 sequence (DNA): TGTGCCAGCACCAACCAGGACAGGGTGGGACATCAGCCCCAGCATTTT.

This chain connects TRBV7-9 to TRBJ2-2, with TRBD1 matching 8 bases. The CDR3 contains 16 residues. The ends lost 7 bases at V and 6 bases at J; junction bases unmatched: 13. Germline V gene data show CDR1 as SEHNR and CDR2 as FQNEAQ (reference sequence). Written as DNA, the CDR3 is TGTGCCAGCATCACACCGGCGACAGGGGCTCCCGGGGAGCTGTTTTTT. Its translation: CASITPATGAPGELFF.

The CDR3 bases are TGTGCCAGCAGCTCAAAGGACAGGGGGCCATACAATGAGCAGTTCTTC. It codes for CASSSKDRGPYNEQFF. The chain recombines TRBV7-9 with TRBJ2-1, with 11 bases identical to TRBD1. Germline-derived CDR1 and CDR2 are SEHNR and FQNEAQ (reference sequence). V gave up 4 bases and J gave up 4 bases; unmatched junction bases: 6. This CDR3 comprises 16 residues.

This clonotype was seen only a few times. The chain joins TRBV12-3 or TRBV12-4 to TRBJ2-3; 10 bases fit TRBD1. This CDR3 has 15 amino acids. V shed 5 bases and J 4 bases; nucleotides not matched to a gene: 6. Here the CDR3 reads CASSPGQGGSDTQYF. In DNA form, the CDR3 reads TGTGCCAGCAGTCCCGGACAGGGGGGTTCAGATACGCAGTATTTT.

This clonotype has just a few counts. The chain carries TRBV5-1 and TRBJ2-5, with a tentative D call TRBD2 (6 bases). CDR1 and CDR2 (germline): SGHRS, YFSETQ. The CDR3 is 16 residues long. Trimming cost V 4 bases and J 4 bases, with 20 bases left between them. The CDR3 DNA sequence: TGCGCCAGCAGCACCTCAGGGACGGCCGGGGGAGAGACCCAGTACTTC. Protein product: CASSTSGTAGGETQYF.

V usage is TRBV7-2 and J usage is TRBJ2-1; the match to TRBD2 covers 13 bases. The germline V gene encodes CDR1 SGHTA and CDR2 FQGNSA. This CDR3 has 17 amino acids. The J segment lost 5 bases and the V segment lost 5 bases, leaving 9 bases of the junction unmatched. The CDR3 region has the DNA TGTGCCAGCAGCGCCGGCGGACTAGCGGGGGCCCACAATGAGCAGTTCTTC. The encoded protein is CASSAGGLAGAHNEQFF. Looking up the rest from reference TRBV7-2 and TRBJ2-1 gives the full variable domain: GAGVSQSPSNKVTEKGKDVELRCDPISGHTALYWYRQSLGQGLEFLIYFQGNSAPDKSGLPSDRFSAERTGGSVSTLTIQRTQQEDSAVYLCASSAGGLAGAHNEQFFGPGTRLTVL.

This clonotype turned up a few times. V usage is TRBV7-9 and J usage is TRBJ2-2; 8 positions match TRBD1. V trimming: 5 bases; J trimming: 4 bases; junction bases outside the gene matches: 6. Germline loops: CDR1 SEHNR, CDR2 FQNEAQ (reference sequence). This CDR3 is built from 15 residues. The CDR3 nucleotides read TGTGCCAGCAGCCTCCGGACAGGGACCACCGGGGAGCTGTTTTTT. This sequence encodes CASSLRTGTTGELFF.

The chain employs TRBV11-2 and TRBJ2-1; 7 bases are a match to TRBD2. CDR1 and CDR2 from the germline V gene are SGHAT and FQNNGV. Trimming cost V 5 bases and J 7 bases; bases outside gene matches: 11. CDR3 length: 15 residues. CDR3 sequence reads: CASSRGVLEKNEQFF. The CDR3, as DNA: TGTGCCAGCAGCCGGGGGGTCCTCGAAAAGAATGAGCAGTTCTTC.